This T cell receptor (beta chain) emerged from a study of shared clonotypes between healthy human individuals. Note on this clone: Its antigen remains unidentified.

Clones were sequenced by immunoSEQ multiplex PCR, and TCRdb holds only the in-frame ones, with some missing. The sample has about 560,000 clones, around three quarters seen once. Study-wide results and limits: Few donors restricted represented genetic and exposure-history diversity.

Germline assignment: CDR1 DFQATT and CDR2 SNEGSKA (reference sequence). Trimming removed 0 bases from V and 16 bases from J; junction bases left unmatched: 5. The CDR3 has 11 amino acids. The rearrangement joins TRBV20-1 to TRBJ2-4; 8 bases line up with TRBD1. The source of this sequence is a woman in her thirties or forties in good health. Some clones in this sample may be carry-over from other donors' samples. Sequencing input: PBMCs. The CDR3 bases are TGCAGTGCTAGAGATTGGACAGGGCACTACTTC. It translates to CSARDWTGHYF.